Shown below are 14 T cell receptor beta chains from a single sample sequenced in a study of T-cell reconstitution after alpha-beta-depleted transplantation in children. Molecular barcoding with unique molecular identifiers was used for the TCRbeta library. TCRdb analysed the PCR reads with MiXCR anew, one entry per CDR3 protein. The table includes around 680,000 distinct CDR3 sequences, around 17% detected once. This specimen consisted of PBMCs from the stem cell graft donor, obtained from the stem cell graft. The receptor set was obtained from a human donor who donated a stem cell graft to a child with acute myeloid leukemia.

This clonotype was picked up a small number of times. The chain combines TRBV28 with TRBJ1-5; D remains ambiguous. Germline assignment: CDR1 MDHEN and CDR2 SYDVKM. V lost 10 bases and J lost 4, with 11 bases in between. The CDR3 is made up of 12 amino acids. CDR3 nucleotides: TGTGCCATTAAGGGCCCTAATCAGCCCCAGCATTTT. Its protein is CAIKGPNQPQHF.

Ten or more counts support this clonotype. The chain couples TRBV28 to TRBJ2-7, with D perhaps TRBD1 (6 bases). The CDR3 consists of 16 residues. With 6 bases removed from V and 6 bases from J, the gap between germline ends came to 24 bases. Per germline, CDR1 MDHEN and CDR2 SYDVKM. The CDR3 is CASSGSLGGMRSEQYV. CDR3 nucleotides: TGTGCCAGCAGCGGATCCCTTGGGGGCATGAGGTCCGAGCAGTACGTC.

This clonotype showed up many times. CDR3 amino acids: CAIGAGETQYF. The CDR3 coding sequence is TGTGCCATCGGGGCAGGGGAGACCCAGTACTTC. The chain is built from TRBV6-5 and TRBJ2-5; either TRBD1 or TRBD2 may fit D (5 bases each). The V end was cut by 10 bases, the J end by 5 bases, with 11 bases between. This CDR3 region has 11 residues. Germline assignment: CDR1 MNHEY and CDR2 SVGAGI.

This clonotype was seen repeatedly, ten times or more. The chain links TRBV6-5 to TRBJ1-6; 7 nucleotides agree with TRBD1. J was trimmed by 10 bases and V by 4 bases; bases with no gene match: 7. Germline-derived CDR1 and CDR2 are MNHEY and SVGAGI. The CDR3 spans 14 residues. The CDR3 sequence is CASSSTLTGSPLHF. The CDR3 region has the DNA TGTGCCAGCAGTTCCACCTTGACAGGGTCACCCCTCCACTTT.

This clonotype was seen many times. CDR3 coding DNA: TGTGCCAGCAGCTTTTATACAGGGTCAGCAGATACGCAGTATTTT. This sequence encodes CASSFYTGSADTQYF. The chain joins TRBV5-6 to TRBJ2-3, with a weak D call TRBD1 (6 bases). This CDR3 region has 15 residues. CDR1 SGHDT and CDR2 YYEEEE come from the germline V gene. V shed 2 bases and J shed 4 bases, with 14 bases lying between them.

This clonotype was observed at least ten times. The rearrangement links TRBV12-3 or TRBV12-4 to TRBJ2-1, with D perhaps TRBD1 (5 bases). V was trimmed by 5 bases and J by 6 bases, leaving 11 bases between them. This CDR3 contains 13 residues. CDR3 DNA: TGTGCCAGCAGTCCAGGGATAGGCAATGAGCAGTTCTTC. As protein: CASSPGIGNEQFF.

This clonotype showed up many times. This chain uses TRBV7-2 with TRBJ2-3, with TRBD2 as a possible D gene (6 bases). Trimming shortened V by 4 bases and J by 4 bases, and 15 bases separated the two germline ends. This CDR3 is built from 15 residues. Germline CDR1 is SGHTA and CDR2 is FQGNSA. Written as DNA, the CDR3 is TGTGCCAGCAGCTCGGGACTGAACCCCGCAGATACGCAGTATTTT. Translation gives CASSSGLNPADTQYF.

This clonotype was observed at least ten times. V and J are TRBV5-6 and TRBJ1-2; D ambiguous. Looked up from germline, CDR1 is SGHDT and CDR2 is YYEEEE. The CDR3 loop spans 13 amino acids. Trimming took off 6 bases at V and 3 bases at J, with 12 bases between the two ends. Here the CDR3 reads CASTLSRDYGYTF. The CDR3 bases are TGTGCCAGCACCCTCTCACGAGACTATGGCTACACCTTC.

V usage is TRBV7-2 and J usage is TRBJ1-1; TRBD1 matches 8 bases. The CDR3 consists of 14 residues. Germline loops: CDR1 SGHTA, CDR2 FQGNSA. Germline trimming cut 4 bases from V and 6 bases from J; bases unmatched to any gene: 7. CDR3 region: CASSSRQGWAEAFF. For the CDR3, the DNA is TGTGCCAGCAGCTCTCGACAGGGGTGGGCTGAAGCTTTCTTT.

This chain joins TRBV20-1 and TRBJ2-1; D tentatively reads TRBD1 or TRBD2 (5 bases each). CDR1 and CDR2 from the germline V gene are DFQATT and SNEGSKA (reference sequence). V was shortened by 4 bases and J by 8 bases, with 18 bases between the two germline ends. The CDR3 length is 14 residues. The CDR3 is CSAKVWGLGDEQFF. DNA for the CDR3: TGCAGTGCTAAAGTTTGGGGGTTAGGGGATGAGCAGTTCTTC.

This clonotype has only a few counts. The rearrangement joins TRBV12-3 or TRBV12-4 to TRBJ2-7, with D possibly being TRBD1 or TRBD2 (5 bases each). Trimming took off 6 bases at V and 2 bases at J, with 17 bases between the two ends. This CDR3 comprises 15 residues. CDR3 region: CASSLRGPGTYEQYF. The CDR3 DNA follows: TGTGCCAGCAGCCTGAGGGGACCGGGAACCTACGAGCAGTACTTC.

The chain has TRBV6-1 and TRBJ2-2; D possibly corresponds to TRBD1 (6 bases). V gave up 1 base and J gave up 3 bases, with 9 bases separating them. Germline V gives CDR1 MNHNS, CDR2 SASEGT. The CDR3 contains 15 residues. The CDR3 sequence is CASSEDRAYTGELFF. CDR3 DNA sequence: TGTGCCAGCAGTGAAGACAGGGCGTACACCGGGGAGCTGTTTTTT.

The DNA for the CDR3 is TGTGCCAGCTCACCTCCGTCCTATGGGGAGACCCAGTACTTC. This codes for CASSPPSYGETQYF. The J gene is TRBJ2-5, the V gene TRBV18, with D unresolved. V lost 3 bases and J 5 bases, leaving 13 bases between the germline ends. CDR1 is KGHSH, CDR2 LQKENI, per germline. This CDR3 has 14 residues.

This clonotype was counted at least ten times. The chain joins TRBV20-1 to TRBJ1-1, with 9 nucleotides matching TRBD1. In germline, CDR1 is DFQATT, CDR2 SNEGSKA (reference sequence). Trimming removed 7 bases from V and 3 bases from J; junction bases left unmatched: 12. This CDR3 region has 15 residues. CDR3 sequence (DNA): TGCAGTGAAGGGGTACAGGGGGCGCGAGACACTGAAGCTTTCTTT. Its translation: CSEGVQGARDTEAFF.